This T cell receptor (beta chain) emerged from a study of shared clonotypes between healthy human individuals. Overall study findings and caveats: The study's rarefaction showed incomplete sorted-subset sequencing despite large depth.

Sequenced by immunoSEQ multiplex PCR; TCRdb stores in-frame clones only, minus some. Altogether approximately 500,000 clones are present, 90% to 96% being singletons, with the ten largest covering under 0.06%. As regards this clone: Antigen unknown.

Trimming took off 5 bases at V and 3 bases at J, with 12 bases between the two ends. The germline CDR1 and CDR2 sequences are SGHRS and YFSETQ. The CDR3 runs to 14 residues. The sequenced material came from naive CD4+ T cells sorted from blood. Indicated subset: CD45RA+ positively selected. The genes are TRBV5-1 and TRBJ1-3; weak D call: TRBD1 (5 bases). The receptor's source is a woman aged 25 to 39 in good health. This chain's CDR3 is CASRIGTDGNTIYF. CDR3 coding DNA: TGCGCCAGCAGGATCGGGACGGATGGAAACACCATATATTTT.